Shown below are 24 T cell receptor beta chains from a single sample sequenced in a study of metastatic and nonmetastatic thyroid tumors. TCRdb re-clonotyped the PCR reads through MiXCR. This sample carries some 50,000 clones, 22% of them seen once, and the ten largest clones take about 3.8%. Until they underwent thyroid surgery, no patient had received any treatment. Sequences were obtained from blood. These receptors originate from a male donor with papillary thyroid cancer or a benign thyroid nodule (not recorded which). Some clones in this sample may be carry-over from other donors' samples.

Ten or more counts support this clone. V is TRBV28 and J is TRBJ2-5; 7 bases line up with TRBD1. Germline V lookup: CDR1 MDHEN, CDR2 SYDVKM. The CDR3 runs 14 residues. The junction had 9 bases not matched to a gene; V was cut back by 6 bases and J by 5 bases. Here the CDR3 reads CASSPTTGMETQYF. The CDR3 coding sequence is TGTGCCAGCAGCCCTACGACAGGGATGGAGACCCAGTACTTC.

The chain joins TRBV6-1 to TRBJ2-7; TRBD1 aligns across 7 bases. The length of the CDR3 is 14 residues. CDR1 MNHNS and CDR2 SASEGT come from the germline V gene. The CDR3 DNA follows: TGTGCCAGCAGTGAACTAACAGGGGCCTACGAGCAGTGCGTC. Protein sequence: CASSELTGAYEQCV.

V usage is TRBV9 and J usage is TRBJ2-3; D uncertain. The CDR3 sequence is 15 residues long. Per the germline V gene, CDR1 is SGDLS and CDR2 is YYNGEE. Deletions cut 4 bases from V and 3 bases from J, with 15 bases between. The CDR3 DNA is TGTGCCAGCAGCTCCCGTGTTAGTCAGACAGATACGCAGTATTTT. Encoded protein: CASSSRVSQTDTQYF.

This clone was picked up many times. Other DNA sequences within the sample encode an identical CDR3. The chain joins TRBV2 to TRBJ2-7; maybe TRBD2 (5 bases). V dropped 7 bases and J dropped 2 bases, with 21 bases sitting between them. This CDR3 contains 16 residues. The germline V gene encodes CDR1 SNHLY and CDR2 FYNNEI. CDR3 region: CASNPRGTSPPYEQYF. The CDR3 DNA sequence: TGTGCCAGCAATCCCCGGGGTACCTCACCCCCCTACGAGCAGTACTTC.

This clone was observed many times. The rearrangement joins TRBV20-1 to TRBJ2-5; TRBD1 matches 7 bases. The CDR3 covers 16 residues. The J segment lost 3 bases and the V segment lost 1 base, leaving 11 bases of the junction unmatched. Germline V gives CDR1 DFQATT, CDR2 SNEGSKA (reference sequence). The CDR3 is CSARGGATGMKETQYF. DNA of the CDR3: TGCAGTGCTAGAGGCGGAGCGACAGGGATGAAAGAGACCCAGTACTTC.

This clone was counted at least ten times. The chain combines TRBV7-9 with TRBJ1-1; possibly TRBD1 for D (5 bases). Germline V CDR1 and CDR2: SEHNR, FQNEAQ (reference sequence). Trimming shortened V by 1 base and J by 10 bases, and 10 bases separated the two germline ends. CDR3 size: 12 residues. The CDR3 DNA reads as TGTGCCAGCAGCTTAGGGGAGGGGACAGCTTTCTTT. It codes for CASSLGEGTAFF.

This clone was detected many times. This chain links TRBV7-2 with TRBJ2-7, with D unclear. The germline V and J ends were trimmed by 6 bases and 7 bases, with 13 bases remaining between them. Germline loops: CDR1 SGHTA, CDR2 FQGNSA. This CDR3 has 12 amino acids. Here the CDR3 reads CASSYVVGEQYF. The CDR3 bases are TGTGCCAGCAGTTACGTAGTGGGGGAGCAGTACTTC.

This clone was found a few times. The CDR3 sequence is CSATRMVSGRRVDTQYF. CDR3 DNA: TGCAGTGCTACGAGGATGGTGAGCGGGAGGAGGGTAGATACGCAGTATTTT. The chain couples TRBV20-1 to TRBJ2-3, with 9 bases that match TRBD2. The V gene end was trimmed by 4 bases and the J gene end by 5 bases; junction bases not matched to a gene: 16. The CDR3 is made up of 17 amino acids. Germline values: CDR1 DFQATT, CDR2 SNEGSKA (reference sequence).

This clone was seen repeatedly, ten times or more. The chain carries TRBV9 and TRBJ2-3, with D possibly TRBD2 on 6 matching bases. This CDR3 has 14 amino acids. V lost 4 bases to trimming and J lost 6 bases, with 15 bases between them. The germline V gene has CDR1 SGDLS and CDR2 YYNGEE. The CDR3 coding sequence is TGTGCCAGCAGCCCGATAGCGGCTACGGATACGCAGTATTTT. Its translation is CASSPIAATDTQYF.

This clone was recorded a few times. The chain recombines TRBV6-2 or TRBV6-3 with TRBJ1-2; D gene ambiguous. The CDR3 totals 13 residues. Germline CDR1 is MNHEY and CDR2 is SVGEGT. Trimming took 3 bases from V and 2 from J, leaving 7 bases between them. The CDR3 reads CASSYGFNYGYTF. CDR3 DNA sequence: TGTGCCAGCAGTTATGGATTCAACTATGGCTACACCTTC.

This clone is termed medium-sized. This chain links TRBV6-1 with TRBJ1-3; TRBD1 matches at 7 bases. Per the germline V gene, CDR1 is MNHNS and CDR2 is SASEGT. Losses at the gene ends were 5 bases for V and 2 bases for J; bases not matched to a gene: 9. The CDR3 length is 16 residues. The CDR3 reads CASSPQTGFAGNTIYF. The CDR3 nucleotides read TGTGCCAGCAGTCCCCAGACAGGGTTCGCTGGAAACACCATATATTTT.

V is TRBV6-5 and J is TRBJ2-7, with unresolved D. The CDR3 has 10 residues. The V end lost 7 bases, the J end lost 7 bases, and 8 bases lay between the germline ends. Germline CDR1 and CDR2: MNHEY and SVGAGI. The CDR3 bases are TGTGCCAGCAAAGACTTAGAGCAGTACTTC. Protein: CASKDLEQYF.

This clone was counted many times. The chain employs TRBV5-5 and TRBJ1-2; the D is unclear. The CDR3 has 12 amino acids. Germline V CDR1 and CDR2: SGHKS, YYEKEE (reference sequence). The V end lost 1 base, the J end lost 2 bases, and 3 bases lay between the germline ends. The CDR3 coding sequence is TGTGCCAGCAGCTTGACAAACTATGGCTACACCTTC. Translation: CASSLTNYGYTF.

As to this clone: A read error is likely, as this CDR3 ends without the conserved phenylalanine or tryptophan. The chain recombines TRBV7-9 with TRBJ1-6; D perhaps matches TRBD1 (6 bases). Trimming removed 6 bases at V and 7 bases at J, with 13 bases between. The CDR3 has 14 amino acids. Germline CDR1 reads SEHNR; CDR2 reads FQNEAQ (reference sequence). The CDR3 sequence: CASSFSQGNSPLHL. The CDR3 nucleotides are TGTGCCAGCAGTTTTTCACAGGGAAATTCACCCCTCCACCTT.

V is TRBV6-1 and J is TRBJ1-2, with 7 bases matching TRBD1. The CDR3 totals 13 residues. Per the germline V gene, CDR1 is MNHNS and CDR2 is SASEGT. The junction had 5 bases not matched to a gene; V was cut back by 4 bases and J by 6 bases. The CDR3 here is CASSGDSWNGYTF. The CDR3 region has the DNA TGTGCCAGCAGTGGGGACAGTTGGAATGGCTACACCTTC.

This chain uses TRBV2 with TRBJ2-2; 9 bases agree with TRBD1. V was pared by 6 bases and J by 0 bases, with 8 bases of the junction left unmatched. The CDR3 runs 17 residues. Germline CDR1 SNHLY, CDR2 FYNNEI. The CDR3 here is CASRGDRDGANTGELFF. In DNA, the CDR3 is TGTGCCAGCAGGGGGGACAGGGACGGAGCGAACACCGGGGAGCTGTTTTTT.

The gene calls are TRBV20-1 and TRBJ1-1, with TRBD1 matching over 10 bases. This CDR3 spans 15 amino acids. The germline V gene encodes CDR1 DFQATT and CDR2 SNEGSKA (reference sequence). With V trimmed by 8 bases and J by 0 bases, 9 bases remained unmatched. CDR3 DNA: TGCAGTCTACCGGGACAGGGGCTAGTGAACACTGAAGCTTTCTTT. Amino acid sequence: CSLPGQGLVNTEAFF.

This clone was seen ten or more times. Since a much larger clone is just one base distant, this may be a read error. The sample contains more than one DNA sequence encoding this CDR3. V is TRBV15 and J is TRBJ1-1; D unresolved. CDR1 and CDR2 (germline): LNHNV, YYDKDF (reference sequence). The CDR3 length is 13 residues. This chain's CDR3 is CATSRVRNTEAFF. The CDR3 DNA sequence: TGTGCCACCAGCAGAGTTCGGAACACTGAAGCTTTTTTT.

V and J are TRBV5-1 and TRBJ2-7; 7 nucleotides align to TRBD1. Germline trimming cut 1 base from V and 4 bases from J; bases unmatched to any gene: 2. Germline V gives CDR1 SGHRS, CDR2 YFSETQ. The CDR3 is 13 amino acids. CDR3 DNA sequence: TGCGCCAGCAGCTTGAACAGGGGTTACGAGCAGTACTTC. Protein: CASSLNRGYEQYF.

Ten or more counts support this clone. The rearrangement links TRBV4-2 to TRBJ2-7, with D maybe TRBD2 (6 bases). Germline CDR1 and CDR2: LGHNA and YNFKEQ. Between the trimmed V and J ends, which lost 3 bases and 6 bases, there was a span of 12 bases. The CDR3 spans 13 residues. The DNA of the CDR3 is TGTGCCAGCAGCCAGGAGCCAGCGGGCGAGCAGTACTTC. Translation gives CASSQEPAGEQYF.

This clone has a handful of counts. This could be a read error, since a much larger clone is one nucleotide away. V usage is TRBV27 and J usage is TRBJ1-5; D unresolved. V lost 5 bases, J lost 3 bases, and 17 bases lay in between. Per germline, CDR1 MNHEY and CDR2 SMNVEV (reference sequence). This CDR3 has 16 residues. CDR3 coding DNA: TGTGCCAGCAGTCCGACGGGGATAAACAACAATCAGCCCCAGCATTTT. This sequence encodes CASSPTGINNNQPQHF.

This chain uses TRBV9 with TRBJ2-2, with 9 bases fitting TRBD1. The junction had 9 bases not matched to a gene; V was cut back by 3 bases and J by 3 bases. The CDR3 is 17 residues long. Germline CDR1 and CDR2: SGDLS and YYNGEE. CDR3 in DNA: TGTGCCAGCAGCGAGAAGCGGGACAGGGAGGACACCGGGGAGCTGTTTTTT. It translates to CASSEKRDREDTGELFF.

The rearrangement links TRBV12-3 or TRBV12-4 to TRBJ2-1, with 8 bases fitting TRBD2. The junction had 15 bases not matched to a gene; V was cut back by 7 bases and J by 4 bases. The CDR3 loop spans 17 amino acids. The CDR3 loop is CASITPSSLAGYNEQFF. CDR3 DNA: TGTGCCAGCATTACCCCGAGTAGTCTAGCGGGTTACAATGAGCAGTTCTTC.

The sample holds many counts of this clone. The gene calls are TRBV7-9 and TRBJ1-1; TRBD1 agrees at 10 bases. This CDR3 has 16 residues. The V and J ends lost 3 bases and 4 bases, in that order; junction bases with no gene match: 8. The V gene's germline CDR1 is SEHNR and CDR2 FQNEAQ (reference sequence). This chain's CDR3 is CASSLGTGVRFTEAFF. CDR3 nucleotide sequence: TGTGCCAGCAGCTTGGGGACAGGGGTACGGTTCACTGAAGCTTTCTTT.